The next 13 T cell receptor beta chains were all read from a single sample in a study of T cell responses to AZD1222 COVID-19 vaccine. The protocol was immunoSEQ multiplex PCR, while the TCRdb copy is restricted to in-frame clones and leaves out a portion. The data show 150,000 or so clones, more than 75% seen once. Material: peripheral blood, obtained on day 0 of AZD1222 vaccination. The receptors here all came from an adult in good health.

The J gene is TRBJ1-2, the V gene TRBV7-2; TRBD1 matches 9 bases. Trimming cost V 6 bases and J 8 bases; bases outside gene matches: 10. Germline V lookup: CDR1 SGHTA, CDR2 FQGNSA. This CDR3 contains 14 residues. The CDR3 DNA is TGTGCCAGCAGTCAACAGGGGGCGCTTGACGGCTACACCTTC. The encoded protein is CASSQQGALDGYTF.

The chain joins TRBV19 to TRBJ2-3; 9 bases map to TRBD1. Germline V gene sequence: CDR1 LNHDA, CDR2 SQIVND (reference sequence). The CDR3 spans 13 residues. V trimming: 9 bases; J trimming: 11 bases; junction bases outside the gene matches: 12. The CDR3 region is CASSTGQGNRQYF. The CDR3 nucleotides read TGTGCCAGCTCTACGGGACAGGGCAATCGGCAGTATTTT.

The rearrangement joins TRBV5-1 to TRBJ1-4; 10 nucleotides align to TRBD1. CDR1 SGHRS and CDR2 YFSETQ come from the germline V gene. J lost 6 bases, V lost 4 bases, and 6 bases had no gene match. The CDR3 has 15 residues. The CDR3 region is CASSEAGTGDEKLFF. CDR3 DNA sequence: TGCGCCAGCAGCGAAGCCGGGACAGGGGATGAAAAACTGTTTTTT.

The chain joins TRBV7-3 to TRBJ1-1; D is undetermined. The V end was cut by 6 bases, the J end by 1 base, with 12 bases between. The CDR3 covers 14 residues. Looked up from germline, CDR1 is SGHTA and CDR2 is FQGTGA. The CDR3 is CASSPTARNTEAFF. The CDR3 region has the DNA TGTGCCAGCAGTCCTACGGCTCGGAACACTGAAGCTTTCTTT.

V gene TRBV24-1 combines with J gene TRBJ2-3; 16 nucleotides agree with TRBD2. V lost 10 bases and J lost 4; bases outside the gene matches: 10. The CDR3 sequence is 17 residues long. Germline CDR1 reads KGHDR; CDR2 reads SFDVKD. CDR3 DNA: TGTGCCACGGGAGGGACTAGCGGGGGGGCCGGGCCAGATACGCAGTATTTT. It yields the protein CATGGTSGGAGPDTQYF.

J is TRBJ1-4 and V is TRBV24-1; 10 positions match TRBD1. J lost 8 bases, V lost 3 bases, and 8 bases had no gene match. The CDR3 covers 16 residues. CDR1 is KGHDR, CDR2 SFDVKD, per germline. For the CDR3, the DNA is TGTGCCACCAGTGATCCGAGAGGGACAGGGGAAGAAAAACTGTTTTTT. It translates to CATSDPRGTGEEKLFF.

This chain joins TRBV6-6 and TRBJ1-6; D is perhaps TRBD1 (5 bases). V lost 6 bases, J lost 14 bases, and 11 bases lay in between. The CDR3 runs 11 residues. Germline values: CDR1 MNHNY, CDR2 SVGAGI (reference sequence). The DNA for the CDR3 is TGTGCCAGCAGACTGGGGGAGACCCTCCACTTT. Amino acids: CASRLGETLHF.

J is TRBJ2-5 and V is TRBV2; possible D gene TRBD2, 5 bases. This CDR3 has 13 residues. V lost 3 bases and J 3 bases, leaving 8 bases between the germline ends. The germline V gene has CDR1 SNHLY and CDR2 FYNNEI. For the CDR3, the DNA is TGTGCCAGCAGTGACGGGAAAAAAGAGACCCAGTACTTC. Its translation: CASSDGKKETQYF.

The genes are TRBV28 and TRBJ1-2; D uncertain. CDR3 length: 13 residues. From germline, CDR1 is MDHEN and CDR2 SYDVKM. V gave up 7 bases and J gave up 1 base, with 10 bases separating them. This CDR3 reads CASTRPGNYGYTF. The CDR3 region has the DNA TGTGCCAGCACTCGGCCGGGTAACTATGGCTACACCTTC.

The chain uses TRBV5-6 and TRBJ2-5, with TRBD1 as a possible D gene (6 bases). The CDR3 consists of 14 residues. Trimming left V 2 bases short and J 5 bases short, with 13 bases between. Germline loops: CDR1 SGHDT, CDR2 YYEEEE. The CDR3 DNA reads as TGTGCCAGCAGCTTTCAGCAGGGGTTGGAGACCCAGTACTTC. Residues: CASSFQQGLETQYF.

The V gene is TRBV27, the J gene TRBJ2-2; perhaps D is TRBD1 or TRBD2 (5 bases each). This CDR3 has 14 residues. The V gene lost 3 bases and the J gene lost 6 bases, with 11 bases spanning the gap. CDR1 is MNHEY, CDR2 SMNVEV, per germline (reference sequence). This CDR3 reads CASSFGGGAGELFF. The CDR3 bases are TGTGCCAGCAGTTTTGGGGGTGGGGCCGGGGAGCTGTTTTTT.

The gene calls are TRBV10-3 and TRBJ2-1, with TRBD2 matching 7 bases. Trimming cost V 10 bases and J 0 bases; bases outside gene matches: 6. This CDR3 spans 14 amino acids. Germline loops: CDR1 ENHRY, CDR2 SYGVKD. CDR3 coding DNA: TGTGCCAGCAGCGGGGATTACTCCTACAATGAGCAGTTCTTC. Residues: CASSGDYSYNEQFF.

Here the CDR3 reads CASSLTSAEGGELFF. The CDR3 DNA follows: TGTGCCAGCAGCTTAACGTCGGCAGAAGGCGGGGAGCTGTTTTTT. The chain has TRBV7-3 and TRBJ2-2; the D is unclear. The V gene lost 0 bases and the J gene lost 7 bases, with 12 bases spanning the gap. From germline, CDR1 is SGHTA and CDR2 FQGTGA. The CDR3 covers 15 residues.